A selection of T cell receptor beta chains follows, all from one sample in a study of T cells in Graves' hyperthyroidism and ophthalmopathy. Each CDR3 protein gets one entry after TCRdb re-called the multiplex PCR reads with MiXCR. The sample yields hundreds of thousands of distinct CDR3 sequences, about 14% seen once. The specimen was blood. The receptors come from a woman aged 18 to 35 with Graves' hyperthyroidism. Both conserved end residues are part of each CDR3. A D gene is named only where the DNA matches it firmly. Not all rows give a size; the values are once, few, many and, for expanded clones, a class.

V: TRBV4-2; J: TRBJ2-7; D: TRBD2; size: .; CDR3: CASSQGASGQYNEQYF; DNA: TGTGCCAGCAGCCAAGGGGCTAGCGGGCAGTACAATGAGCAGTACTTC
V: TRBV2; J: TRBJ2-1; D: .; size: many; CDR3: CASSGLNNEQFF; DNA: TGTGCCAGCTCCGGACTGAACAATGAGCAGTTCTTC
V: TRBV7-8; J: TRBJ2-1; D: .; size: many; CDR3: CASSPGRYSSYNEQFF; DNA: TGTGCCAGCAGCCCGGGACGGTATAGCTCCTACAATGAGCAGTTCTTC
V: TRBV29-1; J: TRBJ2-3; D: .; size: many; CDR3: CSVDWGRRIFTDTQYF; DNA: TGCAGCGTTGACTGGGGGCGCAGGATTTTCACAGATACGCAGTATTTT
V: TRBV29-1; J: TRBJ1-1; D: .; size: few; CDR3: CSAPGLRGDTEAFF; DNA: TGCAGCGCCCCCGGTTTGAGAGGGGACACTGAAGCTTTCTTT
V: TRBV20-1; J: TRBJ2-7; D: .; size: few; CDR3: CSASSQESAYEQYF; DNA: TGCAGTGCTAGTTCACAGGAGTCTGCCTACGAGCAGTACTTC
V: TRBV27; J: TRBJ2-7; D: TRBD2; size: .; CDR3: CASSPGTSGRAGFYEQYF; DNA: TGTGCCAGCAGTCCCGGGACTAGCGGGAGGGCAGGGTTCTACGAGCAGTACTTC
V: TRBV6-2/TRBV6-3; J: TRBJ2-5; D: .; size: .; CDR3: CASSYSRARPQETQYF; DNA: TGTGCCAGCAGTTACTCCCGGGCTCGACCCCAAGAGACCCAGTACTTC
V: TRBV3-1; J: TRBJ2-2; D: .; size: .; CDR3: CASSPQVSENTGELFF; DNA: TGTGCCAGCAGCCCCCAGGTATCGGAGAACACCGGGGAGCTGTTTTTT
V: TRBV5-1; J: TRBJ2-2; D: .; size: many; CDR3: CASSLVGNTGELFF; DNA: TGCGCCAGCAGCTTGGTGGGGAACACCGGGGAGCTGTTTTTT
V: TRBV19; J: TRBJ2-7; D: .; size: .; CDR3: CASSLDRWRNEQYF; DNA: TGTGCCAGTAGCCTTGACAGGTGGAGGAACGAGCAGTACTTC
V: TRBV12-3/TRBV12-4; J: TRBJ1-4; D: .; size: .; CDR3: CASMREGGNEKLFF; DNA: TGTGCCAGCATGCGGGAAGGGGGAAATGAAAAACTGTTTTTT
V: TRBV7-9; J: TRBJ1-1; D: .; size: .; CDR3: CASSSRGGGGNTEAFF; DNA: TGTGCCAGCAGCTCCCGCGGGGGCGGTGGGAACACTGAAGCTTTCTTT
V: TRBV19; J: TRBJ2-3; D: TRBD2; size: many; CDR3: CASSGGLAGVVDTQYF; DNA: TGTGCCAGTAGTGGTGGCCTAGCGGGAGTTGTAGATACGCAGTATTTT
V: TRBV18; J: TRBJ1-5; D: TRBD1; size: many; CDR3: CASSRTQGARDQPQHF; DNA: TGTGCCAGCTCACGTACCCAGGGGGCGCGGGATCAGCCCCAGCATTTT
V: TRBV30; J: TRBJ2-2; D: TRBD2; size: few; CDR3: CAWIRGTSGRIAGELFF; DNA: TGTGCCTGGATAAGAGGGACTAGCGGGAGAATCGCCGGGGAGCTGTTTTTT
V: TRBV18; J: TRBJ2-4; D: TRBD2; size: few; CDR3: CASSFFLAGEAKNIQYF; DNA: TGTGCCAGCTCATTTTTCCTAGCGGGAGAAGCCAAAAACATTCAGTACTTC
V: TRBV18; J: TRBJ2-4; D: .; size: few; CDR3: CASSPQGRQFYLADIQYF; DNA: TGTGCCAGCTCACCACAGGGGCGACAGTTCTACCTGGCGGACATTCAGTACTTC
V: TRBV27; J: TRBJ2-7; D: .; size: large; CDR3: CASSLFAGTSRYEQYF; DNA: TGTGCCAGCAGTTTATTCGCAGGGACCTCCCGATACGAGCAGTACTTC
V: TRBV4-2; J: TRBJ2-1; D: .; size: .; CDR3: CASSQEIYNEQFF; DNA: TGTGCCAGCAGCCAAGAGATTTACAATGAGCAGTTCTTC